This entry lists 17 T cell receptor beta chains sequenced from one sample in a study of CD8 T cells in ankylosing spondylitis. TCRdb passed the 5' RACE reads through MiXCR, listing each CDR3 protein once. The sample consists of about 240,000 distinct CDR3 sequences, around 9.2% of them appearing once. The sample consisted of blood, either unsorted or a sorted T cell fraction (not recorded which). The receptors shown here come from a male donor with ankylosing spondylitis or in good health (not recorded which).

Ten or more counts support this clonotype. V gene TRBV27 combines with J gene TRBJ2-1; tentative D call: TRBD1 (5 bases). Trimming cost V 3 bases and J 8 bases, with 17 bases left between them. CDR1 is MNHEY and CDR2 is SMNVEV in the germline V gene (reference sequence). This CDR3 contains 15 residues. CDR3 loop: CASSLIQGRMHEQFF. CDR3 coding DNA: TGTGCCAGCAGTTTGATCCAGGGTCGGATGCATGAGCAGTTCTTC.

The chain recombines TRBV18 with TRBJ2-5; possible D gene TRBD2, 6 bases. CDR1 and CDR2 from the germline V gene are KGHSH and LQKENI. This CDR3 contains 14 residues. Trimming pared 0 bases from V and 3 bases from J, leaving 8 bases between. The CDR3 DNA follows: TGTGCCAGCTCACCACCGGGACTGGAAGAGACCCAGTACTTC. Its protein is CASSPPGLEETQYF.

This clonotype was counted ten times or more. The DNA for the CDR3 is TGCAGTGCTAGAGATACTACAGGGGGTAGCGAGCAGTACTTC. Encoded protein: CSARDTTGGSEQYF. This chain connects TRBV20-1 to TRBJ2-7, with 8 positions matching TRBD1. The CDR3 covers 14 residues. V lost 0 bases and J lost 6; bases outside the gene matches: 7. Germline CDR1 and CDR2: DFQATT and SNEGSKA (reference sequence).

J is TRBJ1-2 and V is TRBV5-1; D call uncertain. Germline CDR1 is SGHRS and CDR2 is YFSETQ. Trimming cost V 4 bases and J 2 bases, with 12 bases left between them. This CDR3 region has 14 residues. CDR3 in amino acids: CASSELGRNYGYTF. The CDR3 DNA is TGCGCCAGCAGCGAGCTTGGGAGAAACTATGGCTACACCTTC.

This clonotype was counted a few times. The chain joins TRBV4-3 to TRBJ1-2; 8 nucleotides align to TRBD1. V lost 3 bases and J lost 8; bases outside the gene matches: 11. CDR1 and CDR2 from the germline V gene are LGHNA and YSLEER. There are 15 residues in the CDR3. CDR3 DNA sequence: TGCGCCAGCAGCCACCGGACAGGGTTGGCGGGGGGCTACACCTTC. Translated, it gives CASSHRTGLAGGYTF.

Many counts were recorded for this clonotype. The chain joins TRBV12-3 or TRBV12-4 to TRBJ2-3; D might be TRBD2 (6 bases). The CDR3 is made up of 14 amino acids. The V end lost 5 bases, the J end lost 6 bases, and 15 bases lay between the germline ends. CDR3 loop: CASSLGSPWDTQYF. In DNA form, the CDR3 reads TGTGCCAGCAGTCTCGGGAGCCCCTGGGATACGCAGTATTTT.

This clonotype has ten or more counts. The V call is TRBV7-2, the J call TRBJ1-2; D call uncertain. The germline gives CDR1 SGHTA, CDR2 FQGNSA. Trimming shortened V by 1 base and J by 8 bases, and 14 bases separated the two germline ends. The CDR3 runs 14 residues. CDR3 region: CASSLGGETGGYTF. The DNA of the CDR3 is TGTGCCAGCAGCTTAGGTGGGGAGACTGGCGGCTACACCTTC.

This clonotype was observed a few times. The chain uses TRBV20-1 and TRBJ2-1, with D perhaps TRBD2 (6 bases). The V end lost 3 bases, the J end lost 4 bases, and 16 bases lay between the germline ends. CDR3 length equals 15 residues. Germline CDR1 and CDR2: DFQATT and SNEGSKA (reference sequence). Here the CDR3 DNA reads TGCAGTGCTAGGACCCATAGCGGACGGTACAATGAGCAGTTCTTC. As protein: CSARTHSGRYNEQFF.

This clonotype was found many times. The chain combines TRBV12-3 or TRBV12-4 with TRBJ1-1; D is unresolved. V shed 3 bases and J shed 3 bases, with 8 bases lying between them. CDR3 size: 13 residues. In DNA, the CDR3 is TGTGCCAGCAGTTTCAAAGCGGACACTGAAGCTTTCTTT. Translating it yields CASSFKADTEAFF.

This clonotype has at least ten counts. Here the CDR3 reads CSARDGEVYNEQFF. The CDR3 DNA follows: TGCAGTGCTAGAGATGGAGAAGTCTACAATGAGCAGTTCTTC. The chain is built from TRBV20-1 and TRBJ2-1, with D unresolved. The CDR3 is made up of 14 amino acids. With 0 bases removed from V and 3 bases from J, the gap between germline ends came to 9 bases. Germline V gene lookup returns CDR1 DFQATT and CDR2 SNEGSKA (reference sequence).

Many counts were recorded for this clonotype. The chain has TRBV7-9 and TRBJ2-7, with TRBD2 matching 8 bases. The CDR3 contains 12 residues. Germline lookup yields CDR1 SEHNR and CDR2 FQNEAQ (reference sequence). V was clipped by 8 bases and J by 6 bases; unmatched bases: 6. The CDR3 sequence is CASGLAGGEQYF. The CDR3 bases are TGTGCCAGCGGACTAGCAGGTGGCGAGCAGTACTTC.

This clonotype was picked up many times. The V call is TRBV7-8, the J call TRBJ2-1; tentative D call: TRBD2 (5 bases). CDR1 is SGHVS and CDR2 is FQNEAQ in the germline V gene. The CDR3 length is 16 residues. Trimming removed 5 bases from V and 4 bases from J, with 18 bases in between. The CDR3 bases are TGTGCCAGCAGCCCCATCCCCCCCGGGGATTACAATGAGCAGTTCTTC. Residues: CASSPIPPGDYNEQFF.

At least ten counts were recorded for this clonotype. The chain couples TRBV20-1 to TRBJ2-3; the D is unclear. The CDR3 runs 15 residues. CDR1 and CDR2 from the germline V gene are DFQATT and SNEGSKA (reference sequence). V gave up 6 bases and J gave up 2 bases, with 18 bases separating them. The CDR3 region has the DNA TGCAGTGCAACTGATTGGGTCTCGCACACAGATACGCAGTATTTT. It encodes CSATDWVSHTDTQYF.

This clonotype was detected many times. This chain uses TRBV6-2 or TRBV6-3 with TRBJ2-5; D tentatively reads TRBD1 or TRBD2 (5 bases each). With 6 bases removed from V and 5 bases from J, the gap between germline ends came to 19 bases. The CDR3 is made up of 15 amino acids. Per germline, CDR1 MNHEY and CDR2 SVGEGT. CDR3 coding DNA: TGTGCCAGCAGCCTCGGACCGGGGCTTGAGGAGACCCAGTACTTC. Encoded protein: CASSLGPGLEETQYF.

In its sample, this clonotype was seen many times. The chain uses TRBV11-2 and TRBJ2-3, with 7 nucleotides matching TRBD1. The CDR3 covers 12 residues. Looked up from germline, CDR1 is SGHAT and CDR2 is FQNNGV. Germline trimming cut 7 bases from V and 6 bases from J; bases unmatched to any gene: 4. The CDR3: CASKLGGDTQYF. CDR3 DNA sequence: TGTGCCAGCAAACTAGGGGGCGATACGCAGTATTTT.

This clonotype was counted many times. The chain joins TRBV12-3 or TRBV12-4 to TRBJ2-5, with TRBD2 identical over 9 bases. The CDR3 sequence is 14 residues long. The junction had 4 bases not matched to a gene; V was cut back by 7 bases and J by 1 base. CDR3 in amino acids: CASTLAGSQETQYF. CDR3 sequence (DNA): TGTGCCAGCACCCTAGCGGGATCCCAAGAGACCCAGTACTTC.

V gene TRBV4-3 combines with J gene TRBJ2-1; 11 bases map to TRBD2. From germline, CDR1 is LGHNA and CDR2 YSLEER. The CDR3 runs 16 residues. Unmatched junction bases numbered 3, after V lost 1 base and J lost 4 bases. The DNA for the CDR3 is TGCGCCAGCAGCCAAGCTATAGCGGGAGGGTACAATGAGCAGTTCTTC. This sequence encodes CASSQAIAGGYNEQFF.